This TCR beta chain was retrieved from a study of blood T cell repertoires in COVID-19. Overall study context: COVID-19 samples, acute and convalescent, were from the United States, Italy and Spain.

TCRdb's table, derived via immunoSEQ multiplex PCR, lists solely in-frame clones and lacks some. Counted here are over 40,000 clones, over 80% occurring once; the ten biggest clones make up about 12%. This TCR derives from a human donor in a cohort sampled during active COVID-19. The source material was peripheral blood.

In DNA, the CDR3 is TGTGCCAGCAGTTTGACAGGTGGAACCTACGAGCAGTACTTC. This translates into CASSLTGGTYEQYF. The J gene is TRBJ2-7, the V gene TRBV6-2 or TRBV6-3; D might be TRBD1 (6 bases). Germline CDR1 is MNHEY and CDR2 is SVGEGT. V lost 4 bases and J lost 2, with 12 bases in between. This CDR3 has 14 amino acids.